The 26 T cell receptor beta chains in this list originate from one sample, sequenced in a study of PD-L1 blockade in urothelial cancer. The time point: pretreatment peripheral blood. Profiled with immunoSEQ multiplex PCR; TCRdb holds only in-frame clones, not every one. The sample consists of about 39,000 clones, roughly 90% of them appearing once. The starting material was PBMCs, obtained around atezolizumab (anti-PD-L1) treatment. Receptor source: a woman aged 55-69 years with urothelial cancer.

The rearrangement links TRBV28 to TRBJ2-7; 11 bases agree with TRBD2. The CDR3 contains 16 residues. Trimming at V came to 6 bases and at J to 1 base, leaving 8 bases not matched to a gene. Germline lookup yields CDR1 MDHEN and CDR2 SYDVKM. For the CDR3, the DNA is TGTGCCAGCAGCGGGACTAGCGGATCGCTATCCTACGAGCAGTACTTC. Amino acids: CASSGTSGSLSYEQYF.

The chain recombines TRBV28 with TRBJ2-2; TRBD2 is a possible D gene (5 bases). Germline values: CDR1 MDHEN, CDR2 SYDVKM. The CDR3 is 14 amino acids. V lost 2 bases, J lost 1 base, and 5 bases lay in between. CDR3 nucleotides: TGTGCCAGCAGTTTAAGCGGGAACACCGGGGAGCTGTTTTTT. This translates into CASSLSGNTGELFF.

This chain joins TRBV11-1 and TRBJ2-7, with a tentative D call TRBD1 (6 bases). The CDR3 contains 14 residues. Deletions cut 1 base from V and 4 bases from J, with 11 bases between. CDR1 and CDR2 from the germline V gene are SGHAT and FQDESV (reference sequence). The CDR3 loop reads CASSLEQGPYEQYF. The CDR3 DNA follows: TGTGCCAGCAGCTTAGAACAGGGACCTTACGAGCAGTACTTC.

The chain links TRBV27 to TRBJ2-7, with TRBD2 identical over 8 bases. CDR1 and CDR2 from the germline V gene are MNHEY and SMNVEV (reference sequence). The junction had 14 bases not matched to a gene; V was cut back by 6 bases and J by 4 bases. This CDR3 contains 16 residues. CDR3 nucleotide sequence: TGTGCCAGCAGAGTTTATTGGAGCGGGGGACTTTACGAGCAGTACTTC. Translation: CASRVYWSGGLYEQYF.

The chain recombines TRBV30 with TRBJ2-7, with D maybe TRBD1 (5 bases). The CDR3 length is 15 residues. Trimming left V 0 bases short and J 2 bases short, with 14 bases between. Germline CDR1 and CDR2: GTSNPN and SVGIG (reference sequence). The CDR3 DNA reads TGTGCCTGGAGTGTAGGGGCCGGGTCAGCCTACGAGCAGTACTTC. Translating gives CAWSVGAGSAYEQYF.

The chain recombines TRBV4-1 with TRBJ2-1, with TRBD2 matching over 7 bases. The junction had 1 base not matched to a gene; V was cut back by 1 base and J by 1 base. This CDR3 region has 15 residues. Germline CDR1 is MGHRA and CDR2 is YSYEKL. CDR3 in amino acids: CASSQVGGSYNEQFF. For the CDR3, the DNA is TGCGCCAGCAGCCAAGTGGGAGGGTCCTACAATGAGCAGTTCTTC.

V and J are TRBV6-5 and TRBJ2-7; the match to TRBD2 covers 8 bases. The CDR3 is 14 amino acids. With 7 bases clipped from V and 2 bases from J, the junction kept 7 bases outside the gene matches. CDR1 and CDR2 from the germline V gene are MNHEY and SVGAGI. The CDR3 bases are TGTGCCAGCACCCCGGGGGGGAGGGCCTACGAGCAGTACTTC. It is translated as CASTPGGRAYEQYF.

J is TRBJ2-7 and V is TRBV5-5; 12 nucleotides agree with TRBD2. With 2 bases clipped from V and 2 bases from J, the junction kept 17 bases outside the gene matches. The CDR3 covers 20 residues. Germline V gives CDR1 SGHKS, CDR2 YYEKEE (reference sequence). Here the CDR3 reads CASSLGPGLAGPRPTYEQYF. Here the CDR3 DNA reads TGTGCCAGCAGCTTAGGGCCGGGACTAGCGGGTCCCCGGCCTACCTACGAGCAGTACTTC.

This clone was detected only once. The rearrangement links TRBV13 to TRBJ2-3; 10 positions match TRBD2. With 5 bases clipped from V and 3 bases from J, the junction kept 17 bases outside the gene matches. The germline CDR1 and CDR2 sequences are PRHDT and FYEKMQ (reference sequence). This CDR3 is built from 19 residues. CDR3 region: CASSPDPGLAGVPTDTQYF. For the CDR3, the DNA is TGTGCCAGCAGCCCAGACCCGGGGCTAGCGGGAGTCCCGACAGATACGCAGTATTTT.

In DNA form, the CDR3 reads TGTGCCAGCAGCCAAGTGCCTAGCGGGAGCCGAGAGCAGTTCTTC. Translation gives CASSQVPSGSREQFF. The V call is TRBV4-2, the J call TRBJ2-1; 10 positions match TRBD2. V shed 1 base and J 10 bases; nucleotides not matched to a gene: 7. CDR1 and CDR2 from the germline V gene are LGHNA and YNFKEQ. The CDR3 loop spans 15 amino acids.

The V and J genes are TRBV9 and TRBJ2-1; D may be TRBD1 (5 bases). CDR3 size: 14 residues. Germline-derived CDR1 and CDR2 are SGDLS and YYNGEE. V was cut by 3 bases and J by 8 bases, with 15 bases left in between. The CDR3 DNA reads as TGTGCCAGCAGCGGGGCCCGCGTCAGGGATGAGCAGTTCTTC. Amino acid sequence: CASSGARVRDEQFF.

V and J are TRBV7-6 and TRBJ1-1; possibly TRBD1 for D (5 bases). CDR3 length: 14 amino acids. The germline V gene has CDR1 SGHVS and CDR2 FNYEAQ. V lost 2 bases and J lost 4, with 11 bases in between. CDR3 region: CASSLQGYGTEAFF. DNA of the CDR3: TGTGCCAGCAGCTTACAGGGATACGGCACTGAAGCTTTCTTT.

The chain has TRBV27 and TRBJ2-3, with a possible D match to TRBD2 (6 bases). V gave up 3 bases and J gave up 12 bases, with 19 bases separating them. The CDR3 contains 14 residues. Germline-derived CDR1 and CDR2 are MNHEY and SMNVEV (reference sequence). The CDR3 DNA reads TGTGCCAGCAGTTTCGCGTCTAGCGATGGGTCACAGTATTTT. Translation: CASSFASSDGSQYF.

The V and J genes are TRBV6-1 and TRBJ1-1; D not resolved. Trimming removed 8 bases from V and 1 base from J, with 11 bases in between. The germline gives CDR1 MNHNS, CDR2 SASEGT. This CDR3 has 13 amino acids. CDR3: CASLVWANTEAFF. CDR3 DNA sequence: TGTGCCAGCCTGGTCTGGGCGAACACTGAAGCTTTCTTT.

The V call is TRBV27, the J call TRBJ1-1; D remains ambiguous. Germline assignment: CDR1 MNHEY and CDR2 SMNVEV (reference sequence). The CDR3 runs 11 residues. V was cut by 4 bases and J by 10 bases, with 10 bases left in between. This CDR3 reads CASSSPRGAFF. The CDR3 DNA sequence: TGTGCCAGCAGTTCACCCCGCGGAGCTTTCTTT.

This rearrangement joins TRBV4-1 to TRBJ1-4, with 8 bases lining up with TRBD1. Trimming at V came to 4 bases and at J to 3 bases, leaving 7 bases not matched to a gene. Per germline, CDR1 MGHRA and CDR2 YSYEKL. The CDR3 covers 16 residues. The CDR3 coding sequence is TGCGCCAGCAGCCGGCTGGACAGGGAACCTAATGAAAAACTGTTTTTT. Protein product: CASSRLDREPNEKLFF.

The chain uses TRBV28 and TRBJ1-4, with a tentative D call TRBD1 (5 bases). Per germline, CDR1 MDHEN and CDR2 SYDVKM. The CDR3 extends over 14 amino acids. The V end was cut by 3 bases, the J end by 7 bases, with 12 bases between. CDR3 bases: TGTGCCAGCAGTTTGGGGGGGGGTCCTGAAAAACTGTTTTTT. It encodes CASSLGGGPEKLFF.

The chain carries TRBV11-2 and TRBJ2-1; possible D gene TRBD2, 5 bases. CDR1 SGHAT and CDR2 FQNNGV come from the germline V gene. The CDR3 totals 13 residues. Trimming removed 4 bases from V and 6 bases from J, with 10 bases in between. CDR3 in amino acids: CASSSARGNEQFF. Written as DNA, the CDR3 is TGTGCCAGCAGCTCCGCTCGGGGCAATGAGCAGTTCTTC. The full variable domain, its missing parts supplied by reference TRBV11-2 and TRBJ2-1, is EAGVAQSPRYKIIEKRQSVAFWCNPISGHATLYWYQQILGQGPKLLIQFQNNGVVDDSQLPKDRFSAERLKGVDSTLKIQPAKLEDSAVYLCASSSARGNEQFFGPGTRLTVL.

J is TRBJ2-2 and V is TRBV9; no definite D call. The ends were cut back, 0 bases at V and 8 bases at J, with 11 bases in the middle. This CDR3 is built from 14 residues. In germline, CDR1 is SGDLS, CDR2 YYNGEE. The CDR3 reads CASSVGLPEGELFF. Here the CDR3 DNA reads TGTGCCAGCAGCGTAGGATTGCCCGAGGGGGAGCTGTTTTTT. The complete variable domain, with remaining parts taken from reference TRBV9 and TRBJ2-2, reads DSGVTQTPKHLITATGQRVTLRCSPRSGDLSVYWYQQSLDQGLQFLIQYYNGEERAKGNILERFSAQQFPDLHSELNLSSLELGDSALYFCASSVGLPEGELFFGEGSRLTVL.

This clone was seen a single time. V and J are TRBV9 and TRBJ2-7; the D gene is possibly TRBD1 (6 bases). From germline, CDR1 is SGDLS and CDR2 YYNGEE. The CDR3 is 14 amino acids. V dropped 2 bases and J dropped 5 bases, with 14 bases sitting between them. As DNA, the CDR3 is TGTGCCAGCAGCGTGGGGCAGGGGTTCCACGAGCAGTACTTC. Translation: CASSVGQGFHEQYF.

The J gene is TRBJ2-1, the V gene TRBV7-9; D remains ambiguous. The CDR3 covers 13 residues. CDR1 and CDR2 (germline): SEHNR, FQNEAQ (reference sequence). Trimming stripped 5 bases from V and 7 bases from J, with 12 bases between. CDR3 in amino acids: CASSDMGPNEQFF. For the CDR3, the DNA is TGTGCCAGCAGCGACATGGGTCCGAATGAGCAGTTCTTC.

The chain combines TRBV4-1 with TRBJ2-7; 7 positions match TRBD1. Trimming removed 2 bases from V and 3 bases from J; junction bases left unmatched: 1. This CDR3 contains 13 residues. The germline gives CDR1 MGHRA, CDR2 YSYEKL. The CDR3 DNA follows: TGCGCCAGCAGCCAATGGACAGGCTACGAGCAGTACTTC. Translation: CASSQWTGYEQYF.

This clone was counted a single time. The chain has TRBV7-3 and TRBJ2-3, with 7 bases matching TRBD2. Germline V gives CDR1 SGHTA, CDR2 FQGTGA. V shed 5 bases and J 2 bases; nucleotides not matched to a gene: 7. This CDR3 is 15 amino acids long. DNA for the CDR3: TGTGCCAGCAGCGGTAGCGGGCCCCCCACAGATACGCAGTATTTT. Amino acids: CASSGSGPPTDTQYF.

The gene calls are TRBV7-9 and TRBJ2-1, with D perhaps matching TRBD2 (6 bases). V lost 5 bases and J lost 1, with 15 bases in between. Germline lookup yields CDR1 SEHNR and CDR2 FQNEAQ (reference sequence). The CDR3 spans 16 residues. The CDR3 bases are TGTGCCAGCAGCCTTATAACCGGGAGTTCCTACAATGAGCAGTTCTTC. This sequence encodes CASSLITGSSYNEQFF.

This chain links TRBV5-1 with TRBJ2-2; 7 nucleotides match TRBD1. The CDR3 runs to 14 residues. The V and J ends lost 7 bases and 5 bases, in that order; junction bases with no gene match: 8. Germline V gene data show CDR1 as SGHRS and CDR2 as YFSETQ. The CDR3, as DNA: TGCGCCAGCTCGGGACAGCGAAAAACCGGGGAGCTGTTTTTT. This encodes CASSGQRKTGELFF.

The rearrangement links TRBV6-5 to TRBJ1-2, with TRBD1 as a possible D gene (5 bases). Per the germline V gene, CDR1 is MNHEY and CDR2 is SVGAGI. CDR3 length: 14 residues. Deletions cut 6 bases from V and 4 bases from J, with 15 bases between. This CDR3 is CASSWGDWFYGYTF. The CDR3 DNA reads as TGTGCCAGCAGCTGGGGCGACTGGTTCTATGGCTACACCTTC.